This TCR beta chain was documented in a study of T cell repertoires in cytomegalovirus infection. At the level of the study: Public TCR beta signatures were indicative of both CMV infection and a matching HLA type.

Germline values: CDR1 MNHEY, CDR2 SVGEGT. Trimming at V came to 5 bases and at J to 2 bases, leaving 7 bases not matched to a gene. This CDR3 spans 17 amino acids. Regarding this clonotype: The antigen remains unidentified.

MiXCR, run by TCRdb on the reads, gives a single entry per CDR3 protein. The profile shows hundreds of thousands of distinct CDR3 sequences, about 33% of them singletons. The chain employs TRBV6-2 or TRBV6-3 and TRBJ2-1, with TRBD2 matching 12 bases. This TCR derives from a human donor in good health (CMV status not recorded). Some clones in this sample may be carry-over from other donors' samples. The sample consisted of cultured PBMCs, taken from culture after CMV antigen stimulation. The CDR3 DNA reads TGTGCCAGCAGTCAAACTAGCGGGAGGAGGACCTACAATGAGCAGTTCTTC. Amino acid sequence: CASSQTSGRRTYNEQFF.